The 13 T cell receptor beta chains in this list originate from one sample, sequenced in a study of metastatic and nonmetastatic thyroid tumors. TCRdb re-clonotyped the PCR reads through MiXCR. The table shows 16,000 or so clones, with about 24% occurring only once. No patient had received any treatment before thyroid surgery. The sample taken for sequencing was tumor tissue. These receptors came from a male donor with papillary thyroid cancer or a benign thyroid nodule (not recorded which). Some clones in this sample may be carry-over from other donors' samples.

At least ten counts were recorded for this clone. This chain uses TRBV18 with TRBJ1-6; no clear D. The CDR3 spans 14 residues. Trimming cost V 5 bases and J 9 bases, with 14 bases left between them. Looked up from germline, CDR1 is KGHSH and CDR2 is LQKENI. CDR3 region: CASSVSQSGSPLHF. The DNA of the CDR3 is TGTGCCAGCTCAGTGTCACAGAGTGGTTCACCCCTCCACTTT.

This clone was counted a single time. DNA for the CDR3: TGTGCCAGCAGCTACCCTGGGGGGGAGAACACTGAAGCTTTCTTT. Residues: CASSYPGGENTEAFF. V is TRBV7-9 and J is TRBJ1-1; weak D call: TRBD1 (5 bases). Germline V gene sequence: CDR1 SEHNR, CDR2 FQNEAQ (reference sequence). Deletions cut 4 bases from V and 1 base from J, with 13 bases between. The CDR3 extends over 15 amino acids.

This clone has just a few counts. The chain employs TRBV6-1 and TRBJ1-1; a possible D gene is TRBD1 (5 bases). CDR1 and CDR2 from the germline V gene are MNHNS and SASEGT. The V and J ends lost 3 bases and 1 base respectively, with 6 bases between them. This CDR3 spans 13 amino acids. In DNA form, the CDR3 reads TGTGCCAGCAGTGACAGGGAGAACACTGAAGCTTTCTTT. This translates into CASSDRENTEAFF.

The gene calls are TRBV6-2 or TRBV6-3 and TRBJ2-1; tentatively, D is TRBD1 (5 bases). The CDR3 is made up of 14 amino acids. Looked up from germline, CDR1 is MNHEY and CDR2 is SVGEGT. V was trimmed by 6 bases and J by 2 bases, leaving 11 bases between them. DNA of the CDR3: TGTGCCAGCAGCTACCAGGGCGCCTACAATGAGCAGTTCTTC. This codes for CASSYQGAYNEQFF.

This clone has only a few counts. The same CDR3 can be traced to other DNA sequences in this sample. V is TRBV5-4 and J is TRBJ2-7, with 8 bases that match TRBD2. Looked up from germline, CDR1 is SGHNT and CDR2 is YYREEE (reference sequence). This CDR3 is built from 17 residues. V trimming: 1 base; J trimming: 4 bases; junction bases outside the gene matches: 13. CDR3 in DNA: TGTGCCAGCAGCTTGTCCGCGGGAGGTCCCCCGGGGTACGAGCAGTACTTC. As protein: CASSLSAGGPPGYEQYF.

The rearrangement uses TRBV6-5 and TRBJ1-2; the D gene is possibly TRBD1 (6 bases). Germline lookup yields CDR1 MNHEY and CDR2 SVGAGI. This CDR3 region has 13 residues. Trimming took 2 bases from V and 6 from J, leaving 10 bases between them. CDR3 protein: CASSYARQDGYTF. The CDR3 DNA reads as TGTGCCAGCAGTTACGCGAGACAGGATGGCTACACCTTC.

The rearrangement uses TRBV7-9 and TRBJ2-7; D gene ambiguous. CDR1 SEHNR and CDR2 FQNEAQ come from the germline V gene (reference sequence). The V end lost 1 base, the J end lost 4 bases, and 8 bases lay between the germline ends. This CDR3 is built from 13 residues. The DNA for the CDR3 is TGTGCCAGCAGCTTAGGGGGTGTATACGAGCAGTACTTC. Amino acids: CASSLGGVYEQYF.

This clone has at least ten counts. A much larger clone differs by one base, so this may be a read error. As the CDR3 is not closed by the conserved phenylalanine or tryptophan, this likely results from a read error. The CDR3 sequence: CASSQAPNNYGYTS. The CDR3 DNA is TGCGCCAGCAGCCAAGCCCCCAATAACTATGGCTACACCTCC. This chain connects TRBV4-1 to TRBJ1-2; no clear D. With 1 base removed from V and 1 base from J, the gap between germline ends came to 7 bases. The CDR3 has 14 residues. Germline loops: CDR1 MGHRA, CDR2 YSYEKL.

The chain has TRBV6-5 and TRBJ1-5, with D possibly matching TRBD1 (5 bases). V dropped 0 bases and J dropped 4 bases, with 10 bases sitting between them. Germline CDR1 and CDR2: MNHEY and SVGAGI. The CDR3 runs to 15 residues. CDR3 nucleotides: TGTGCCAGCAGTTACTCGACAGCTGGTAATCAGCCCCAGCATTTT. It encodes CASSYSTAGNQPQHF.

This clone was recorded at least ten times. The rearrangement uses TRBV25-1 and TRBJ2-1; D remains ambiguous. The CDR3 extends over 11 amino acids. V was clipped by 1 base and J by 9 bases, with 4 bases between them. Germline CDR1 and CDR2: MGHDK and SYGVNS. CDR3 bases: TGTGCCAGCAGTGAATTTGGTGAGCAGTTCTTC. Translating it yields CASSEFGEQFF.

About this clone itself: The same CDR3 arises from other DNA sequences in this sample as well. The rearrangement uses TRBV5-4 and TRBJ2-1; D uncertain. V was cut by 3 bases and J by 4 bases, with 14 bases left in between. This CDR3 spans 15 amino acids. Germline-derived CDR1 and CDR2 are SGHNT and YYREEE (reference sequence). CDR3 coding DNA: TGTGCCAGCAGCTCGCCAGTGGGTGGGTACAATGAGCAGTTCTTC. Amino acid sequence: CASSSPVGGYNEQFF.

This clone appeared many times. The V and J genes are TRBV3-1 and TRBJ2-3; 10 bases are shared with TRBD2. The V gene's germline CDR1 is LGHDT and CDR2 YNNKEL (reference sequence). With V trimmed by 6 bases and J by 0 bases, 3 bases remained unmatched. The CDR3 length is 15 residues. CDR3 sequence reads: CASSLTSGSTDTQYF. Here the CDR3 DNA reads TGTGCCAGCAGTCTGACTAGCGGGAGCACAGATACGCAGTATTTT.

V gene TRBV4-1 combines with J gene TRBJ2-5; TRBD2 aligns across 9 bases. The germline V gene encodes CDR1 MGHRA and CDR2 YSYEKL. The CDR3 length is 15 residues. V was pared by 5 bases and J by 2 bases, with 6 bases of the junction left unmatched. The CDR3 nucleotides are TGCGCCAGCAGCGGGGCGGGGGGGCTACAAGAGACCCAGTACTTC. Protein product: CASSGAGGLQETQYF.